What follows is one T cell receptor beta chain and its context. The data are from a study of blood T cell repertoires in COVID-19. Study-wide context: PBMCs, B-cell-depleted T cells, or T cells were the source of the cDNA or gDNA that made up the material.

Trimming took 2 bases from V and 0 from J; bases not matched to a gene: 1. Per the germline V gene, CDR1 is MRHNA and CDR2 is SNTAGT. CDR3 length: 16 amino acids. Some clones are missing from TCRdb's copy, which holds only in-frame ones; the method was immunoSEQ multiplex PCR. The profile shows 90,000 to 95,000 clones, roughly 88% of them singletons. The TCR originated in a woman aged 70 to 79 with acute or convalescent COVID-19. The chain combines TRBV6-4 with TRBJ2-3; 11 bases are a match to TRBD2. Material for sequencing was peripheral blood. CDR3 in DNA: TGTGCCAGCAGTGACCTAGCGGGGGGCAGCACAGATACGCAGTATTTT. This encodes CASSDLAGGSTDTQYF.